This T cell receptor beta chain was sequenced during a study of a mutant IDH1 vaccine in newly diagnosed glioma. About this clone itself: Its antigen is still unknown.

Germline CDR1 reads SGHNT; CDR2 reads YYREEE (reference sequence). This CDR3 has 12 amino acids. V shed 0 bases and J shed 7 bases, with 7 bases lying between them. The study's findings and limits: The study observed vaccine-induced immune responses in approximately 93% of patients. Variations in leading peripheral T cell clonotypes appeared to have no connection with pseudoprogression.

The time point here: baseline, week 1 (first vaccination visit). Treatment meaning: pre-vaccination baseline after standard-of-care therapy. Measured with immunoSEQ multiplex PCR; TCRdb has only the in-frame clones, and not every one. The profile shows tens of thousands of clones, roughly 82% of them singletons. This receptor was obtained from a man aged 40-55 years with glioma. Some clones in this sample may be carry-over from other donors' samples. The V call is TRBV5-4, the J call TRBJ1-2, with a possible D match to TRBD1 (5 bases). Source: PBMCs, taken from a glioma patient treated with radiotherapy, temozolomide or both. The CDR3 DNA follows: TGTGCCAGCAGCTTGGTTCAGGGTGGCTACACCTTC. Amino acid sequence: CASSLVQGGYTF.